This paragraph reports one T cell receptor beta chain. Its specificity is unknown. While the first cohort had around 700 subjects, the donors belonged to the separate validation cohort of over a hundred subjects. Profiling relied on immunoSEQ multiplex PCR, and the TCRdb table lists in-frame clones only, not all of them. The sample yields approximately 82,000 clones, 85% to 95% seen once. The germline V gene has CDR1 LGHNA and CDR2 YSLEER. This CDR3 is built from 16 residues. Trimming took 0 bases from V and 6 from J; bases not matched to a gene: 6. This entry is derived from a study of cytomegalovirus exposure and HLA in healthy donors. General observations from the study: For cytomegalovirus status, the classifier reportedly gave diagnoses with high specificity and sensitivity. The study recorded over 150 TCR beta chains that were cytomegalovirus-associated.

This rearrangement joins TRBV4-3 to TRBJ2-2; 8 bases fit TRBD1. This clonotype was obtained from a woman under 30 in good health and CMV-seronegative. The specimen was PBMCs. The CDR3 region has the DNA TGCGCCAGCAGCCAAGATTGGACAGGGACGGCCGGGGAGCTGTTTTTT. The encoded protein is CASSQDWTGTAGELFF.